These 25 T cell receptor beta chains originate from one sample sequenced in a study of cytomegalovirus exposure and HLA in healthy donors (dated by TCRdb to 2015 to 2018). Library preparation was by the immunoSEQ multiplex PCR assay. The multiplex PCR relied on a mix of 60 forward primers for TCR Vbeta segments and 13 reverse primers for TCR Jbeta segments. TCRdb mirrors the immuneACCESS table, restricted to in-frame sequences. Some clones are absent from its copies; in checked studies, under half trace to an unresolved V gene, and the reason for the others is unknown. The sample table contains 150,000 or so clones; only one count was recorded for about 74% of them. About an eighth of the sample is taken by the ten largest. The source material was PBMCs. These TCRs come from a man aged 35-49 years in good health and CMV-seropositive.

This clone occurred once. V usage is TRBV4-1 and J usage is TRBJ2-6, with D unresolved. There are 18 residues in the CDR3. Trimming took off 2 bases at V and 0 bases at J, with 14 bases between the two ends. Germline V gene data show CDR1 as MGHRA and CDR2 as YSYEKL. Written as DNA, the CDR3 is TGCGCCAGCAGCCAAACTCTCCAACCGCTCTCTGGGGCCAACGTCCTGACTTTC. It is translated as CASSQTLQPLSGANVLTF.

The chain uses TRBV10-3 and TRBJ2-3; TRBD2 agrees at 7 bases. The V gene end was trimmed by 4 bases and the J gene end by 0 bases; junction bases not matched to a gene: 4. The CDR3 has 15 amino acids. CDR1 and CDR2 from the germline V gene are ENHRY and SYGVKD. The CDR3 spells CAISGYSGSTDTQYF. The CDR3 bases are TGTGCCATCAGTGGGTATAGCGGGAGCACAGATACGCAGTATTTT.

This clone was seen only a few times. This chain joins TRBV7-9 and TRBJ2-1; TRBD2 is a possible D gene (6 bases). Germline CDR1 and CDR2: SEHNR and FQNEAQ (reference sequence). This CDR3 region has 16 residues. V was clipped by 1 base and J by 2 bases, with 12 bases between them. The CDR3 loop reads CASSLVGRVTYNEQFF. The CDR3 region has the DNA TGTGCCAGCAGCTTAGTCGGGAGAGTAACCTACAATGAGCAGTTCTTC.

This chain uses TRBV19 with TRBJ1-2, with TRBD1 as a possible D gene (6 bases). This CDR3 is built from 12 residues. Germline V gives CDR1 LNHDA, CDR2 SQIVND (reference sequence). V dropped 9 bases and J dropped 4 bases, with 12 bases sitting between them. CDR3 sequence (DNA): TGTGCCAGCACACAGGGCTTCTATGGCTACACCTTC. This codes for CASTQGFYGYTF.

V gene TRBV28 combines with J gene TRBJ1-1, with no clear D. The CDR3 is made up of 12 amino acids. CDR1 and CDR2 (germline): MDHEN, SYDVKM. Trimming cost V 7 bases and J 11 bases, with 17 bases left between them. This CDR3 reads CASTNHGDVAFF. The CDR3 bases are TGTGCCAGCACCAATCACGGGGATGTGGCTTTCTTT. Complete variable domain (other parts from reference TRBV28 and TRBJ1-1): DVKVTQSSRYLVKRTGEKVFLECVQDMDHENMFWYRQDPGLGLRLIYFSYDVKMKEKGDIPEGYSVSREKKERFSLILESASTNQTSMYLCASTNHGDVAFFGQGTRLTVV.

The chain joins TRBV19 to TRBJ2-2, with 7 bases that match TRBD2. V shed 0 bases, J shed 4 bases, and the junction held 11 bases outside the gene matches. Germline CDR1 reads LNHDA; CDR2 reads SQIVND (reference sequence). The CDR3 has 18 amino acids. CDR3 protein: CASSIEGGTRTITGELFF. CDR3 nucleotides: TGTGCCAGTAGTATAGAGGGGGGGACCAGAACGATCACCGGGGAGCTGTTTTTT.

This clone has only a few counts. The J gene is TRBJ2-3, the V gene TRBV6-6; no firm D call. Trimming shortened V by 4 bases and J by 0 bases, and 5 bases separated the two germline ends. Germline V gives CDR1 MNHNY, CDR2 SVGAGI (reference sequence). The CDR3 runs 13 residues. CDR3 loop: CASSSQSTDTQYF. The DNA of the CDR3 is TGTGCCAGCAGTTCCCAGAGCACAGATACGCAGTATTTT.

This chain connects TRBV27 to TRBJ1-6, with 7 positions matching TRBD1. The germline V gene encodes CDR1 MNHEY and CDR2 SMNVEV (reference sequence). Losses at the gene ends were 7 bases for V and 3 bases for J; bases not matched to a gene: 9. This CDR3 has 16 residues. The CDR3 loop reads CASTFRQGLYNSPLHF. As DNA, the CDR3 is TGTGCCAGCACGTTTCGACAGGGTCTCTATAATTCACCCCTCCACTTT.

The CDR3 loop reads CASSIMVRLARSYNEQFF. CDR3 nucleotide sequence: TGTGCCAGTAGTATAATGGTGAGGCTAGCGCGTTCCTACAATGAGCAGTTCTTC. This chain connects TRBV19 to TRBJ2-1, with a tentative D call TRBD2 (6 bases). Trimming cost V 2 bases and J 1 base, with 18 bases left between them. The V gene's germline CDR1 is LNHDA and CDR2 SQIVND (reference sequence). The length of the CDR3 is 18 residues.

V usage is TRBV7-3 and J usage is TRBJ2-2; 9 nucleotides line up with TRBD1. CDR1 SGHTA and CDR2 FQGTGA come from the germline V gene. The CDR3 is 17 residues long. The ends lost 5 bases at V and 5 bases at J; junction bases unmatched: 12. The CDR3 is CASSMRGTGRRTGELFF. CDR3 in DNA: TGTGCCAGCAGCATGCGTGGGACAGGGAGGAGAACCGGGGAGCTGTTTTTT.

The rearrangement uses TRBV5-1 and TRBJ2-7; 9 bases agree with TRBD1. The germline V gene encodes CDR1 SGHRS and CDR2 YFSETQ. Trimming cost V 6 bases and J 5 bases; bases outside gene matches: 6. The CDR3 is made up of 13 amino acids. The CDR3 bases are TGCGCCAGCAATTTACAGGGGGCTAACGAGCAGTACTTC. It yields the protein CASNLQGANEQYF.

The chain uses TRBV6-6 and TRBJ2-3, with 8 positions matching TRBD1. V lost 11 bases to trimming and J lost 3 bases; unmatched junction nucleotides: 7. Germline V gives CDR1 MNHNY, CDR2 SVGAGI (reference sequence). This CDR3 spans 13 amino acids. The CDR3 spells CAACRGRTDTQYF. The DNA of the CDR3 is TGTGCCGCATGCAGGGGGCGAACAGATACGCAGTATTTT.

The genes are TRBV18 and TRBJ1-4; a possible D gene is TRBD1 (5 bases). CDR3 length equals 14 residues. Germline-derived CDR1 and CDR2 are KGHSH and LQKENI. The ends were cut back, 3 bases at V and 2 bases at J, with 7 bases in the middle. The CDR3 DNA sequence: TGTGCCAGCTCACCGACAGCTACTAATGAAAAACTGTTTTTT. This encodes CASSPTATNEKLFF.

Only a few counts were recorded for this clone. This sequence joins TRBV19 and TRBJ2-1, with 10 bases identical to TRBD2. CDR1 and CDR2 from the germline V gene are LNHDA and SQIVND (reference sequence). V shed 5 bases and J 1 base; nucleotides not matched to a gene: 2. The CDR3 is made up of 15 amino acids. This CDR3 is CASSLAGVSYNEQFF. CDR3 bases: TGTGCCAGTAGTCTAGCGGGAGTATCCTACAATGAGCAGTTCTTC.

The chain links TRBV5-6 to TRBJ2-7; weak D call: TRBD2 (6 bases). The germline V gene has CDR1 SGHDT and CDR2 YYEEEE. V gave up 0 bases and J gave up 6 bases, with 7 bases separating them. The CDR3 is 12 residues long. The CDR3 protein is CASSLGGTEQYF. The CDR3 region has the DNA TGTGCCAGCAGCTTGGGCGGGACCGAGCAGTACTTC.

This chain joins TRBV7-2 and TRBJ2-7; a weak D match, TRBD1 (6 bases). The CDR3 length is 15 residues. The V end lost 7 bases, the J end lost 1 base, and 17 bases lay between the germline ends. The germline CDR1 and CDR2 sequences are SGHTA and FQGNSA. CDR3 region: CASTLTGPTSYEQYF. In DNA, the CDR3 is TGTGCCAGCACTTTGACAGGACCTACATCCTACGAGCAGTACTTC.

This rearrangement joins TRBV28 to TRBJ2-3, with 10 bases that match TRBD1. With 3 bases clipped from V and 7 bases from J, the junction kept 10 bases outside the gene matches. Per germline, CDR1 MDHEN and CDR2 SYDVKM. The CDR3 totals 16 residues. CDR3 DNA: TGTGCCAGCAGTTTTCTCCGGGACAGGGGCCGATATACGCAGTATTTT. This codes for CASSFLRDRGRYTQYF.

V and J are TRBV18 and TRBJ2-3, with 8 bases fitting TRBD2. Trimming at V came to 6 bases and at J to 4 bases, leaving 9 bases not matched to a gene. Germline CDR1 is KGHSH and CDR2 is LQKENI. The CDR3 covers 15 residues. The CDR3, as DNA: TGTGCCAGCTCTCAGAGCGGGGGCGCATCAGATACGCAGTATTTT. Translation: CASSQSGGASDTQYF.

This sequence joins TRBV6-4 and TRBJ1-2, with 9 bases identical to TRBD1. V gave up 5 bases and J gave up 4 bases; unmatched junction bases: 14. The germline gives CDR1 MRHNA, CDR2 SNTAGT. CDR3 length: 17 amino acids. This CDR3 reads CASSLTGGADGLYGYTF. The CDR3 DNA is TGTGCCAGCAGTCTTACAGGGGGCGCGGACGGCCTCTATGGCTACACCTTC.

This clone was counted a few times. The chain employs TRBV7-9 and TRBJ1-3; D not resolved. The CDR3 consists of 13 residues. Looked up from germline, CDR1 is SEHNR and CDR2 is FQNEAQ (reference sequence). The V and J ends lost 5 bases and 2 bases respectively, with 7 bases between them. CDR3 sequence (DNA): TGTGCCAGCAGCACGCGGGCTGGAAACACCATATATTTT. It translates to CASSTRAGNTIYF.

Written as DNA, the CDR3 is TGCAGCGTTGTTGGTCTAGCGGGAGAGGAAGAGTACTTC. This gives the protein CSVVGLAGEEEYF. The J gene is TRBJ2-7, the V gene TRBV29-1, with 10 bases lining up with TRBD2. This CDR3 has 13 amino acids. Trimming cost V 4 bases and J 11 bases; bases outside gene matches: 11. Germline V lookup: CDR1 SQVTM, CDR2 ANQGSEA.

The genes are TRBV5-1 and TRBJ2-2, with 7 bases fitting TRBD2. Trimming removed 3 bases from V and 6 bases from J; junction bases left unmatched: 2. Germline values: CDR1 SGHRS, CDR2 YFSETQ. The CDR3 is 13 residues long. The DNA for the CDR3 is TGCGCCAGCAGCTCTACTAGCGCCGGGGAGCTGTTTTTT. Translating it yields CASSSTSAGELFF.

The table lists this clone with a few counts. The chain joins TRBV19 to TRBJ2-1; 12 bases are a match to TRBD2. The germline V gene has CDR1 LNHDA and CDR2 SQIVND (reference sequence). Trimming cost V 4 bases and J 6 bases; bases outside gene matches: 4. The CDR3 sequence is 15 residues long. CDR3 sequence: CASSTRTSGINEQFF. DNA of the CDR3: TGTGCCAGTAGTACTCGGACTAGCGGGATCAATGAGCAGTTCTTC.

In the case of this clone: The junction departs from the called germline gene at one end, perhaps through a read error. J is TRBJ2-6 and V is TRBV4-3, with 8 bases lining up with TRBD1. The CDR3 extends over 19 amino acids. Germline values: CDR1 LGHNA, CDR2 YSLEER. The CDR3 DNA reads TGCGCCAGCGGAAAATGGACAGGGACCGGTCTCTCTGGGGCCAACGGCCTGACTTTC. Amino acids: CASGKWTGTGLSGANGLTF.

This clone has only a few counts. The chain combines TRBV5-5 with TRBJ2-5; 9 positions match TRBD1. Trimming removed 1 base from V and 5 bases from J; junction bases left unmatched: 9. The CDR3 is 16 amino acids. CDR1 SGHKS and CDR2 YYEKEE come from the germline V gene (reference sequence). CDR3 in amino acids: CASSLMSTGGMETQYF. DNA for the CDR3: TGTGCCAGCAGCTTGATGTCTACAGGGGGCATGGAGACCCAGTACTTC.